Sequencing of this T cell receptor beta chain was carried out in a study of T cells in Graves' hyperthyroidism and ophthalmopathy. In the study overall: Blood from the periphery was taken at initial diagnosis, before any treatment.

Using RNA transcripts as the source, TCR beta CDR3 regions were amplified. HTBI primers were the set used in a first-round RT-PCR of the TCR CDR3. TCRdb passed the multiplex PCR reads through MiXCR, listing each CDR3 protein once. The sample has around 560,000 distinct CDR3 sequences; 16% are singletons. This clonotype was counted only a few times. Specimen: blood. The clonotype comes from a woman between 18 and 30 years old with Graves' hyperthyroidism.

CDR3 in DNA: TGTGCCAGCAGCTTAGTCCTCGTTAGGGTGGGTTCGTCCTATAATTCACCCCTCCACTTT. As protein: CASSLVLVRVGSSYNSPLHF. The gene calls are TRBV7-2 and TRBJ1-6; D unclear. The germline V and J ends were trimmed by 1 base and 1 base, with 20 bases remaining between them. Per germline, CDR1 SGHTA and CDR2 FQGNSA. The CDR3 loop spans 20 amino acids.